This TCR beta chain was profiled in a study of T-cell memory formation after mild COVID-19. TCRdb itself ran the 5' RACE reads through MiXCR, one entry per CDR3 protein. The repertoire consists of some 250,000 distinct CDR3 sequences, with more than 8% occurring once and the leading ten covering 22%. Trimming shortened V by 4 bases and J by 3 bases, and 12 bases separated the two germline ends. Germline CDR1 reads SEHNR; CDR2 reads FQNEAQ (reference sequence). There are 15 residues in the CDR3. Sequencing was performed on PBMCs or a T cell subset sorted from them (not recorded which). The sequence derives from a man between 18 and 35 years old who had mild COVID-19 (a few samples of this study predate the infection). Cell type and time point are not known. The J gene is TRBJ2-2, the V gene TRBV7-9, with D perhaps matching TRBD1 or TRBD2 (5 bases each). The CDR3 DNA reads as TGTGCCAGCAGCTCCCGGGACGGAGACACCGGGGAGCTGTTTTTT. It codes for CASSSRDGDTGELFF.